These 2 T cell receptor beta chains were all obtained from the same sample, sequenced in a study of cytomegalovirus exposure and HLA in healthy donors. The study ran its PCR with 60 Vbeta and 13 Jbeta primers. The data were produced by immunoSEQ multiplex PCR, yet TCRdb's version contains in-frame clones alone and is incomplete. The sample includes 140,000 to 150,000 clones, 60% to 85% of them seen just once. The sequenced sample was PBMCs. The receptors were sampled from a woman in her 40s in good health and CMV-seropositive.

A single count supports this clone. The rearrangement joins TRBV19 to TRBJ2-5, with D tentatively TRBD1 (6 bases). The germline V gene has CDR1 LNHDA and CDR2 SQIVND (reference sequence). V gave up 6 bases and J gave up 5 bases, with 13 bases separating them. The CDR3 consists of 13 residues. CDR3 sequence: CASRSGALETQYF. CDR3 nucleotide sequence: TGTGCCAGTAGGTCAGGGGCTCTTGAGACCCAGTACTTC.

The CDR3 region is CASSTTGDSNTIYF. The DNA for the CDR3 is TGTGCCAGTAGTACGACAGGGGATTCAAACACCATATATTTT. The chain is built from TRBV19 and TRBJ1-3; 8 bases are shared with TRBD1. The junction had 5 bases not matched to a gene; V was cut back by 4 bases and J by 6 bases. The CDR3 has 14 residues. Germline V gives CDR1 LNHDA, CDR2 SQIVND (reference sequence).